This paragraph covers one T cell receptor beta chain sequence. As yet, its antigen is unknown. Then a second PCR, running roughly 7 to 11 cycles, was carried out with a sample-barcoded 5' primer and a J-beta primer mix. TCRdb recomputed calls from the 5' RACE reads with MiXCR, one row per CDR3 protein. The sample consists of some 780,000 distinct CDR3 sequences, 56% of them appearing once. The study drew donors from healthy Caucasian individuals in Russia aged roughly 6 to 100. The extraction recovered at least 5 micrograms of total RNA per sample. This sample was taken from a study of blood T cells in healthy people across ages. Broader study findings: Long-lived and aged donors differed, with more naive CD4+ cells and higher diversity in the long-lived. Age advanced and TCR beta diversity per million T cells fell, roughly linearly.

V was trimmed by 5 bases and J by 5 bases, leaving 10 bases between them. Germline V gene sequence: CDR1 MDHEN, CDR2 SYDVKM. The CDR3 extends over 13 amino acids. Input material: blood. The genes are TRBV28 and TRBJ1-5, with a weak D call TRBD1 (6 bases). The receptor's source is a man aged 35 to 55 in good health. CDR3 DNA: TGTGCCAGCAGTCCTCCAGGGGATCAGCCCCAGCATTTT. It yields the protein CASSPPGDQPQHF.